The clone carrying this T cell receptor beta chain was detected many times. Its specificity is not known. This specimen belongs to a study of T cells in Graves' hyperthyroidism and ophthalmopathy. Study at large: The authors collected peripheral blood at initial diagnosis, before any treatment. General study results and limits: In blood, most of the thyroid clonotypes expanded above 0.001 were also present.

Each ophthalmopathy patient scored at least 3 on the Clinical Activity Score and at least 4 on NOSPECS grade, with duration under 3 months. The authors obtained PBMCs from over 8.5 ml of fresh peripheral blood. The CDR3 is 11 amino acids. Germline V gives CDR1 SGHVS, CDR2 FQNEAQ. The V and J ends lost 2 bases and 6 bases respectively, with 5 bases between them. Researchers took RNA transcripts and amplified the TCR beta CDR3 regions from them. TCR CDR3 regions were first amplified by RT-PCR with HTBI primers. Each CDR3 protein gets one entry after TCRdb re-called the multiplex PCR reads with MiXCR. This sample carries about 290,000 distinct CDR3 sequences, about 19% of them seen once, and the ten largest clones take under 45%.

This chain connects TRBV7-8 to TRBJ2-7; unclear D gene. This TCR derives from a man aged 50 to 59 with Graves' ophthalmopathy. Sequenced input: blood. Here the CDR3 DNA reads TGTGCCAGCAGCTTAAAACTCGAGCAGTACTTC. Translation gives CASSLKLEQYF.